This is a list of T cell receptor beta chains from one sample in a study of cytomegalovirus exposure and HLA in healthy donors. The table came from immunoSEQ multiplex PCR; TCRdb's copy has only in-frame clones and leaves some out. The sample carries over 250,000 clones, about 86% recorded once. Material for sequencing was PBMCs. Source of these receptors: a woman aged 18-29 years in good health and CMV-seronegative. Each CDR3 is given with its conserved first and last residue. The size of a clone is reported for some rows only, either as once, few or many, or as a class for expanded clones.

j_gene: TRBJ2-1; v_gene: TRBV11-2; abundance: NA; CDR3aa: CASSLYRRRGLADNEQFF
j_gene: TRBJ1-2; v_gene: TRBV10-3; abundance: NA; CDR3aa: CAIGTGNYGYTF
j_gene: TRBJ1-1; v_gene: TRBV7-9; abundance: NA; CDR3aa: CASSSRGQTNTEAFF
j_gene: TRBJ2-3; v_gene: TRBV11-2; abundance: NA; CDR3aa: CASSLDYTDTQYF
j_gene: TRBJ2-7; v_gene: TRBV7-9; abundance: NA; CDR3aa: CASSFDRTSVLDEQYF
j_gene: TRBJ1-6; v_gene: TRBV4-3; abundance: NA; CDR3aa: CASSPEPLDSPLHF
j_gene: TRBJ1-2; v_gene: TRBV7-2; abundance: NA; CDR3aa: CASSVRSGQGNYGYTF
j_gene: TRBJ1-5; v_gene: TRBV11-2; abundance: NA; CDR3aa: CASSLGVGTGIYSNQPQHF
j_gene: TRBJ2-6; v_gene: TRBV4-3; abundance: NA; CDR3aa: CASSQQGTGANVLTF
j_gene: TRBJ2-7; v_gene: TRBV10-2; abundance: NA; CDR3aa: CASRDGPQGEQYF
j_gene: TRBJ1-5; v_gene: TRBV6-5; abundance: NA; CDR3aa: CATGRAGTPTQPQHF
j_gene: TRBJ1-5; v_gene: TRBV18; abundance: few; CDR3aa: CASSPRGVVNQPQHF
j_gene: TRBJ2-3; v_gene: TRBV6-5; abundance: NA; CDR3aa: CASSAQQGGGDTQYF
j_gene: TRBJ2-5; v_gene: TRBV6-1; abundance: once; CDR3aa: CASSVGRGRGETQYF
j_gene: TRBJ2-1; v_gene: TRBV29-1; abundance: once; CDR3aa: CSVGWLAGDPSYNEQFF
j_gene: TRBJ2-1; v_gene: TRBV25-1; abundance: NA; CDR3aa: CASSGFHGTSGSDEQFF
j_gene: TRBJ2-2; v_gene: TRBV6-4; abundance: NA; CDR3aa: CASRDRGVPGELFF
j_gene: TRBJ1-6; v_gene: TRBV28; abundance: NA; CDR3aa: CASRQGNNSPLHF